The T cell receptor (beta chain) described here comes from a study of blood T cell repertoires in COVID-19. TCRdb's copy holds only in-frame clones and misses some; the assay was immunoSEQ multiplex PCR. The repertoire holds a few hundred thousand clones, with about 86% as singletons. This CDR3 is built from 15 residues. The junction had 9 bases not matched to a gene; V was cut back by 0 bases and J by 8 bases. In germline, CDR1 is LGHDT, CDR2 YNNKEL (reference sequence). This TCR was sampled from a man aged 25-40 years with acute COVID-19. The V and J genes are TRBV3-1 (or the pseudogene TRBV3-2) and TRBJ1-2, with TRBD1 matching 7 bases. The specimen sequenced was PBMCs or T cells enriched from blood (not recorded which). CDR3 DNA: TGTGCCAGCAGCCAAGATCCCCGGACAGGTAGCGGCTACACCTTC. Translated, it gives CASSQDPRTGSGYTF.